The subject of this entry is one T cell receptor (beta chain). Its antigen is not known. From the 5' RACE reads, TCRdb called clonotypes with MiXCR, one entry per CDR3 protein. In the table there are about 240,000 distinct CDR3 sequences, approximately 9% of which are singletons. This record belongs to a study of CD8 T cells in ankylosing spondylitis. CDR1 and CDR2 (germline): SGHTA, FQGNSA. CDR3 length equals 14 residues. V trimming: 9 bases; J trimming: 8 bases; junction bases outside the gene matches: 13. General observations from the study: Reports of some motif variants in reactive arthritis synovial fluid and blood predate this one. A TCR beta motif of about eight highly homologous variants seemed to mark ankylosing spondylitis blood.

The clonotype was recovered from a male donor with ankylosing spondylitis or in good health (not recorded which). V is TRBV7-2 and J is TRBJ2-1; 7 bases are shared with TRBD1. Material: blood, either unsorted or a sorted T cell fraction (not recorded which). CDR3 sequence: CASKAGGSRYEQFF. The CDR3 DNA sequence: TGTGCCAGTAAAGCAGGGGGATCGCGGTATGAGCAGTTCTTC.